This is a list of T cell receptor beta chains from one sample in a study of blood T cells in healthy people across ages. Using its own MiXCR run on the 5' RACE reads, TCRdb lists one record per CDR3 protein. The sample records more than 650,000 distinct CDR3 sequences, about 53% being singletons. Input material: blood. The receptors shown here come from an elderly man in good health. The conserved cysteine and the conserved F or W are not part of the CDR3 here. Each record gives: V gene, J gene, CDR3 protein.

TRBV4-2,TRBJ2-7,ASSQDRRALSYEQY
TRBV20-1,TRBJ2-1,SARFGVQDEQF
TRBV20-1,TRBJ1-1,SARDGGGYRTEAF
TRBV29-1,TRBJ2-1,SVGGGRSSYNEQF
TRBV3-1,TRBJ1-2,ASRHRGGDYGYT
TRBV20-1,TRBJ1-2,SATLGLSRGYT
TRBV12-3/TRBV12-4,-,ASSSGQTSYEQY
TRBV3-1,TRBJ2-1,ASSQERDDLF
TRBV4-2,TRBJ1-1,ASSSRTGVNTEAF
TRBV7-2,TRBJ2-4,ASSLKRGGHSEEY
TRBV11-2,TRBJ2-1,ASSLVRGLNEQF
TRBV6-5,TRBJ2-7,ASSRELGAYEQY
TRBV6-1,TRBJ2-7,ASNEDYEQY
TRBV10-3,TRBJ2-3,AISPTSLAQPLADTQY
TRBV7-9,TRBJ2-5,SSSGGPRYQETQY
TRBV15,TRBJ1-6,ATSQYGGPRSFGGSPLH
TRBV20-1,TRBJ1-2,SARGDRGRRDGYT
TRBV20-1,TRBJ2-3,SARDGRGAEDTQY
TRBV12-3/TRBV12-4,TRBJ2-1,ASSLREQSEQF
TRBV27,TRBJ2-1,ASRPQGLGYNEQF
TRBV20-1,TRBJ2-7,STTLLAEPYEQY
TRBV29-1,TRBJ1-1,SVIRDTEAF
TRBV20-1,TRBJ2-1,SAGFGGLADYSEQF
TRBV2,TRBJ1-2,ASSATGTFGYT
TRBV15,TRBJ2-1,ATSRDPQRSNEQF
TRBV18,TRBJ2-7,VSSGGASSYEQY
TRBV5-1,TRBJ2-7,ASSPPGTNSYEQY
TRBV9,TRBJ1-1,ASSHRGNTEAF
TRBV27,TRBJ2-7,ASSRLAGPGEQY
TRBV20-1,TRBJ2-1,SAREDGLAGGNEQF
TRBV7-2,TRBJ1-1,ASRLGTGYGEAF
TRBV14,TRBJ1-6,ASSPRGGRDSPLH
TRBV9,TRBJ2-1,VSSVVGSEQF
TRBV4-1,TRBJ1-2,ASSQPGQWAAGYT
TRBV7-2,-,ASSPGTGGRNIQY
TRBV20-1,TRBJ2-1,SAIRVVNEQF
TRBV5-1,TRBJ2-1,ASSPQSGAYNEQF
TRBV5-1,TRBJ1-1,ASSLVGTGEMNTEAF
TRBV12-3/TRBV12-4,TRBJ2-1,ASKPSGSSYNEQF
TRBV20-1,TRBJ2-1,SALAGSGNEQF
TRBV5-1,-,ASSLPGADEQY
TRBV2,TRBJ1-6,ASRASRQGVNSPLH
TRBV18,TRBJ2-7,ASSLASFSYEQY
TRBV15,TRBJ2-2,ATSGGGWELF
TRBV7-2,TRBJ2-5,ASIWGGVQETQY
TRBV3-1,TRBJ1-2,ASSQGNSPYGYT
TRBV6-6,TRBJ1-2,ASEDRATSGYT
TRBV10-3,TRBJ2-1,AISPPGGSEDEQF
TRBV11-2,TRBJ2-5,ASSPDGVDQETQY
TRBV20-1,TRBJ1-5,SASERQGANQPQH
TRBV4-1,TRBJ2-1,ASSQDIRLPYNEQF
TRBV12-3/TRBV12-4,TRBJ2-1,ASSLVSGQGANEQF
TRBV2,TRBJ1-2,ASSTGGASYGYT
TRBV20-1,TRBJ2-5,SARRRQETQY
TRBV5-1,TRBJ2-2,ASSLGSSVNTGELF
TRBV3-1,TRBJ2-1,ASSQESREGEQF
TRBV28,-,ASSLGLSARVDYEQY